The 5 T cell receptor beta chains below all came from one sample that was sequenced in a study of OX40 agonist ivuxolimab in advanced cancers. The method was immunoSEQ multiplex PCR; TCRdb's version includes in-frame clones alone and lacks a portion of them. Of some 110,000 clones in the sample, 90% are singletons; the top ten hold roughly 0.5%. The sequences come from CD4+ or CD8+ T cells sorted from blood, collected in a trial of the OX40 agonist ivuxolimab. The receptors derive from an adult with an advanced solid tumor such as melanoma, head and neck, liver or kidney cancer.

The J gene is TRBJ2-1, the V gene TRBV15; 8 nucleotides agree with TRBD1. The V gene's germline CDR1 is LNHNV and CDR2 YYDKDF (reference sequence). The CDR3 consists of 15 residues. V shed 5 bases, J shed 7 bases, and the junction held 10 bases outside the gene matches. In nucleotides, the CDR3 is TGTGCCACCAGCGGTCCAGGGGGCTTTGGGAATGAGCAGTTCTTC. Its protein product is CATSGPGGFGNEQFF.

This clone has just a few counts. The CDR3 nucleotides read TGCGCCAGCAGCACAGGGCACGGCGAGACCCAGTACTTC. It translates to CASSTGHGETQYF. The chain employs TRBV5-1 and TRBJ2-5, with D perhaps matching TRBD1 (6 bases). This CDR3 is 13 amino acids long. Per germline, CDR1 SGHRS and CDR2 YFSETQ. V lost 4 bases and J 5 bases, leaving 12 bases between the germline ends.

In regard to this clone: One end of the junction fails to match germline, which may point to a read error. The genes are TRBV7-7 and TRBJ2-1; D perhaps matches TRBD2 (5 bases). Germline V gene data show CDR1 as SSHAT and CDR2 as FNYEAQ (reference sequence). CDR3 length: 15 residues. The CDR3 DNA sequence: TGTGCTAGCAGCTTAGGTGGAGGAGTCGACAATGAGCAGTTCTTC. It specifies CASSLGGGVDNEQFF.

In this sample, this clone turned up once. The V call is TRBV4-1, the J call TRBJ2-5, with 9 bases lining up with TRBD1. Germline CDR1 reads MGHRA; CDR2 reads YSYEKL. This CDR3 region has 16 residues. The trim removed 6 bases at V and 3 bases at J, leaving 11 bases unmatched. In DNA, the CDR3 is TGCGCCAGCAGAAACCCGGGACAGGGCCCCAAAGAGACCCAGTACTTC. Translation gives CASRNPGQGPKETQYF.

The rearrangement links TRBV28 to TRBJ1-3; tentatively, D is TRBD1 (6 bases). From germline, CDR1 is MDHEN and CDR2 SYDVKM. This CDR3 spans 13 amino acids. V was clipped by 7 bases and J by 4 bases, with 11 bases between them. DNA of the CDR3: TGTGCCAGCATCGACAGGATCGGAAACACCATATATTTT. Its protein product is CASIDRIGNTIYF.